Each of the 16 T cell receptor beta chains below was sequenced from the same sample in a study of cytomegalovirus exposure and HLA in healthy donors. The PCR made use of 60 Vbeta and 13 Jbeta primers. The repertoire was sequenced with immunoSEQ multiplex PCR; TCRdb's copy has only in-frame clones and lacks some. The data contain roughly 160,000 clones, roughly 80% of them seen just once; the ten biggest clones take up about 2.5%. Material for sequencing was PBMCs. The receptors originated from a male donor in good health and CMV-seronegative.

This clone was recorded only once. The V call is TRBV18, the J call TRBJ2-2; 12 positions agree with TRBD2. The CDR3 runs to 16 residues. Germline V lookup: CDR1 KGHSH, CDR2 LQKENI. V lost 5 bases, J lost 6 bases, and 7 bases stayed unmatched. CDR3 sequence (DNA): TGTGCCAGCTCATCTAGGACTAGCGGGGCAGCCGGGGAGCTGTTTTTT. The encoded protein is CASSSRTSGAAGELFF. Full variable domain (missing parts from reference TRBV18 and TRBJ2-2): NAGVMQNPRHLVRRRGQEARLRCSPMKGHSHVYWYRQLPEEGLKFMVYLQKENIIDESGMPKERFSAEFPKEGPSILRIQQVVRGDSAAYFCASSSRTSGAAGELFFGEGSRLTVL.

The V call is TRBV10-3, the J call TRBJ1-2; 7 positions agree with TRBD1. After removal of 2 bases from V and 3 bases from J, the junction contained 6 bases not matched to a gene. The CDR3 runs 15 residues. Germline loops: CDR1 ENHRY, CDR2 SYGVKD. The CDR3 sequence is CAISEHWDRDYGYTF. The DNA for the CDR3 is TGTGCCATCAGTGAGCACTGGGACAGAGACTATGGCTACACCTTC.

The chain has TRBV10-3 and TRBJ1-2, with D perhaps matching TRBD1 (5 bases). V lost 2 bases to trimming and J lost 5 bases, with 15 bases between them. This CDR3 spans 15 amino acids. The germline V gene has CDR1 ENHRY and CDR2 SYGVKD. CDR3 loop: CAISETLGQGYGYTF. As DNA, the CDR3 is TGTGCCATCAGTGAGACCCTTGGCCAGGGTTATGGCTACACCTTC.

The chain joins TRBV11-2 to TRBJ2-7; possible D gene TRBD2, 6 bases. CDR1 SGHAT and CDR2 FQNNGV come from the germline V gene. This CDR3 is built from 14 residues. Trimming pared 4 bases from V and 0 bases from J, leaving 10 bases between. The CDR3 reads CASSSLAASYEQYF. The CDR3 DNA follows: TGTGCCAGCAGCTCATTAGCGGCCTCCTACGAGCAGTACTTC. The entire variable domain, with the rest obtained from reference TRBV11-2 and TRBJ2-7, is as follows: EAGVAQSPRYKIIEKRQSVAFWCNPISGHATLYWYQQILGQGPKLLIQFQNNGVVDDSQLPKDRFSAERLKGVDSTLKIQPAKLEDSAVYLCASSSLAASYEQYFGPGTRLTVT.

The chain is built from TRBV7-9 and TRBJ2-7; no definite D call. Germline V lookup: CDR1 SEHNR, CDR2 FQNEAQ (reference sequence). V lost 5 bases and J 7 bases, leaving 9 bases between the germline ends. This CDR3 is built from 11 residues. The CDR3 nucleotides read TGTGCCAGCAGCCCCCGGTCGGAGCAGTACTTC. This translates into CASSPRSEQYF.

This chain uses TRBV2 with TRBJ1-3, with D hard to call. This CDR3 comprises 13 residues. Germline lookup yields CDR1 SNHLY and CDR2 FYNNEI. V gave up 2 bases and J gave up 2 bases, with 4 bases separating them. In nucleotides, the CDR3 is TGTGCCAGCAGTGAAATAGCTGGAAACACCATATATTTT. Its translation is CASSEIAGNTIYF.

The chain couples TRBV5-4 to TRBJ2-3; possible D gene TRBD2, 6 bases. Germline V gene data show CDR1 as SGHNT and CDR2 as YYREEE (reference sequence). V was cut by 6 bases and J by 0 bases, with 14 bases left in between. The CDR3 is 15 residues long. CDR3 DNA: TGTGCCAGCAAGACAGATAGCGGTAGCACAGATACGCAGTATTTT. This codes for CASKTDSGSTDTQYF.

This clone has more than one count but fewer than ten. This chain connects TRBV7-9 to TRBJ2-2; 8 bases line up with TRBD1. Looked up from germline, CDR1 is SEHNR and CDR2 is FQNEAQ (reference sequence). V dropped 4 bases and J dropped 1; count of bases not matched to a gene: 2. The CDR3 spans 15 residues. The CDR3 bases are TGTGCCAGCAGCTGGACAGGGAGGAACACCGGGGAGCTGTTTTTT. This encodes CASSWTGRNTGELFF.

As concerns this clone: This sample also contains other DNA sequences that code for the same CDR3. The CDR3 coding sequence is TGTGCCAGCTCGCCGGGACAGGGGAACACTGAAGCTTTCTTT. Its translation: CASSPGQGNTEAFF. The rearrangement uses TRBV18 and TRBJ1-1; 9 nucleotides match TRBD1. Germline-derived CDR1 and CDR2 are KGHSH and LQKENI. The CDR3 sequence is 14 residues long. The J segment lost 1 base and the V segment lost 6 bases, leaving 3 bases of the junction unmatched.

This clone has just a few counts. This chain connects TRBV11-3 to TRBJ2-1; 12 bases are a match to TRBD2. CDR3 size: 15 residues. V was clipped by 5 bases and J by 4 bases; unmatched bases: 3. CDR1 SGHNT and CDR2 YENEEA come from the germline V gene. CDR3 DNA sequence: TGTGCCAGCAGCACTAGCGGGGGGCCTTACAATGAGCAGTTCTTC. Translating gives CASSTSGGPYNEQFF.

CDR3 nucleotide sequence: TGCGCCAGCAGCCAAGGGACCACGAGGGGGTCCTACGAGCAGTACTTC. Amino acids: CASSQGTTRGSYEQYF. The chain combines TRBV4-3 with TRBJ2-7; tentative D call: TRBD1 (6 bases). CDR3 length: 16 amino acids. Trimming pared 1 base from V and 1 base from J, leaving 14 bases between. Germline V gene sequence: CDR1 LGHNA, CDR2 YSLEER.

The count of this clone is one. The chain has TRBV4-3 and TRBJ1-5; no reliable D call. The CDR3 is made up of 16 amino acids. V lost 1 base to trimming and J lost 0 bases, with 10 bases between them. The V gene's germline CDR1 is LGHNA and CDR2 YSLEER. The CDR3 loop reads CASSQVYSYSNQPQHF. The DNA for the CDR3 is TGCGCCAGCAGCCAAGTTTACAGCTATAGCAATCAGCCCCAGCATTTT.

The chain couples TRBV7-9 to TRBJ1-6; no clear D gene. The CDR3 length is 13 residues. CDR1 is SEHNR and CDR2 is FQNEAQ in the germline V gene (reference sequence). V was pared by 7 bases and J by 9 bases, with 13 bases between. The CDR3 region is CASTLSLSSPLHF. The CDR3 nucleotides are TGTGCCAGCACCTTGTCACTGAGTTCACCCCTCCACTTT.

CDR3 sequence (DNA): TGTGCCACCAAACGGGACAGGGTCAACACTGAAGCTTTCTTT. It specifies CATKRDRVNTEAFF. The V gene is TRBV19, the J gene TRBJ1-1; 9 positions match TRBD1. The CDR3 totals 14 residues. The V gene's germline CDR1 is LNHDA and CDR2 SQIVND (reference sequence). With V trimmed by 10 bases and J by 2 bases, 8 bases remained unmatched.

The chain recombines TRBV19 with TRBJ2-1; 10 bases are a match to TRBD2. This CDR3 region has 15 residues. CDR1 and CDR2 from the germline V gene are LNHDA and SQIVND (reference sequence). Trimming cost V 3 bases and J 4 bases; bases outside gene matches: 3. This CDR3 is CASSIATSGYNEQFF. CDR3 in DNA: TGTGCCAGTAGTATTGCGACTAGCGGGTACAATGAGCAGTTCTTC.

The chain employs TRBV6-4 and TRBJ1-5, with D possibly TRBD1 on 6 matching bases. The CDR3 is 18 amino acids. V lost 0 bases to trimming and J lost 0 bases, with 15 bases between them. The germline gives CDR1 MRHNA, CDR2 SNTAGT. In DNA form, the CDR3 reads TGTGCCAGCAGTGACTCGCGGAACAGGGATCTTAGCAATCAGCCCCAGCATTTT. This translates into CASSDSRNRDLSNQPQHF.